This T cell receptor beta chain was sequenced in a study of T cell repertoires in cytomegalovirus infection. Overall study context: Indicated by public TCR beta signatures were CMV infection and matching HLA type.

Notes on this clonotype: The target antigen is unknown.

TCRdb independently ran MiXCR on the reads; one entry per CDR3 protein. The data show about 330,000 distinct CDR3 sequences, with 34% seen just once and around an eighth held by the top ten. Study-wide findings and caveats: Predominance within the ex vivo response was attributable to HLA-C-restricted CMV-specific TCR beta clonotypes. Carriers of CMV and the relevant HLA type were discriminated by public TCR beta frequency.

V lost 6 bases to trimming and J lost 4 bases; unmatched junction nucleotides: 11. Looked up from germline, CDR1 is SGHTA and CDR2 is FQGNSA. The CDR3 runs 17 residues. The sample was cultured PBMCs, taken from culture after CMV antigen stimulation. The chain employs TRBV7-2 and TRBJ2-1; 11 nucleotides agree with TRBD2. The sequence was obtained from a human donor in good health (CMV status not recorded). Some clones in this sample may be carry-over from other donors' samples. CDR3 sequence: CASRPPSGRPPYNEQFF. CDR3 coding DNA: TGTGCCAGCAGACCACCTAGCGGGAGGCCCCCTTACAATGAGCAGTTCTTC.